The entry below gives a single T cell receptor beta chain sequence along with its context. The CDR3 totals 17 residues. The V gene's germline CDR1 is SGHDT and CDR2 YYEEEE. Germline trimming cut 0 bases from V and 0 bases from J; bases unmatched to any gene: 4. The data were produced by immunoSEQ multiplex PCR, yet TCRdb's version contains in-frame clones alone and is incomplete. This sample has 20,000 to 25,000 clones, with more than 85% found just once. These data are taken from a study of T cell changes during pregnancy in multiple sclerosis. This sample comprised CD4+ T cells from peripheral blood mononuclear cells, obtained after pregnancy. V and J are TRBV5-6 and TRBJ1-5; 9 nucleotides line up with TRBD1. This clonotype was sampled from a female donor in good health, enrolled as a control in a pregnancy study. CDR3 protein: CASSLAKGQGSNQPQHF. DNA of the CDR3: TGTGCCAGCAGCTTGGCCAAGGGACAGGGTAGCAATCAGCCCCAGCATTTT.